A selection of T cell receptor beta chains follows, all from one sample in a study of CD8 T cells in Susac syndrome. TCRdb reanalysed the immunoSEQ multiplex PCR reads using MiXCR and keeps one entry per CDR3 protein. The table records 150,000 to 200,000 distinct CDR3 sequences, about 96% of them present only once. The sequencing sample was made of CD4+ T cells from PBMCs. Source of these receptors: a human donor with multiple sclerosis. Each CDR3 is given with its conserved first and last residue. A D gene is named only where the DNA matches it firmly.

d_call	v_call	j_call	cdr3_aa
TRBD2	TRBV5-1	TRBJ2-7	CASSFLAGGIYEQYF
TRBD2	TRBV3-1	TRBJ2-1	CASSQLLAGEEQFF
TRBD2	TRBV19	TRBJ2-1	CASSTSSGGANEQFF
.	TRBV7-2	TRBJ2-5	CASSPRGQQTQYF
.	TRBV7-9	TRBJ2-6	CASSRSNSGANVLTF
TRBD1	TRBV3-1	TRBJ2-7	CASRPSGTGAYEQYF
.	TRBV9	TRBJ2-2	CASSVDPSGWAGELFF
.	TRBV5-1	TRBJ2-3	CASRSSTGGVDTQYF
.	TRBV20-1	TRBJ2-7	CSASGRGSEQYF
.	TRBV20-1	TRBJ2-4	CSAYRGSKNIQYF
.	TRBV3-1	TRBJ1-5	CASSQRMDQPQHF
.	TRBV5-4	TRBJ2-5	CASSSGAETQYF
.	TRBV2	TRBJ2-5	CASKIQETQYF
.	TRBV9	TRBJ2-5	CASSVEDSQGETQYF
.	TRBV29-1	TRBJ1-1	CSVAYLYQGNTEAFF
TRBD1	TRBV30	TRBJ2-5	CAQHRGLGETQYF
.	TRBV20-1	TRBJ2-7	CSARDRISGYEQYF